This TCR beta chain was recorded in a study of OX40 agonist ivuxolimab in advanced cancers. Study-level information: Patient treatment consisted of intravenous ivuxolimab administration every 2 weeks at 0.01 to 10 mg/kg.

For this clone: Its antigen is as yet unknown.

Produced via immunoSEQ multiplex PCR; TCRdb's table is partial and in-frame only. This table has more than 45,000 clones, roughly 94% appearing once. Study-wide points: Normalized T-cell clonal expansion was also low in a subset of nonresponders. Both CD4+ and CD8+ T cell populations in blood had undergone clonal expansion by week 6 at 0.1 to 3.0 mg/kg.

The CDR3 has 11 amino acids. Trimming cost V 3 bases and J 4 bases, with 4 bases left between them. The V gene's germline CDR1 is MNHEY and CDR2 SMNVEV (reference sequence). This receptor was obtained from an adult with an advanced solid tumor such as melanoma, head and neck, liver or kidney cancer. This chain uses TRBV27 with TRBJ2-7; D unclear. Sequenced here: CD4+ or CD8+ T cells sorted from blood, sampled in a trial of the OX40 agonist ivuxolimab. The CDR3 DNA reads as TGTGCCAGCAGTTTTGGTTACGAGCAGTACTTC. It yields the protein CASSFGYEQYF.